This T cell receptor beta chain was documented in a study of long-term antiretroviral therapy in people with HIV. The CDR3 is 17 amino acids. Trimming cost V 5 bases and J 0 bases, with 20 bases left between them. Germline V gene data show CDR1 as LNHNV and CDR2 as YYDKDF (reference sequence). Survey-level resolution applied to immunoSEQ assay v3.0. Some clones are missing from TCRdb's copy, which holds only in-frame ones; the method was immunoSEQ multiplex PCR. This sample has 20,000 to 25,000 clones, with around 84% found just once. This rearrangement joins TRBV15 to TRBJ2-7, with D possibly being TRBD2 (5 bases). The receptor was derived from a woman aged 50 to 65 with HIV. Sequenced here: unsorted PBMCs, sampled 1.9 years after starting antiretroviral therapy. This CDR3 is CATSPPSFERTSYEQYF. Written as DNA, the CDR3 is TGTGCCACCAGCCCCCCCTCCTTTGAGCGGACCTCCTACGAGCAGTACTTC.